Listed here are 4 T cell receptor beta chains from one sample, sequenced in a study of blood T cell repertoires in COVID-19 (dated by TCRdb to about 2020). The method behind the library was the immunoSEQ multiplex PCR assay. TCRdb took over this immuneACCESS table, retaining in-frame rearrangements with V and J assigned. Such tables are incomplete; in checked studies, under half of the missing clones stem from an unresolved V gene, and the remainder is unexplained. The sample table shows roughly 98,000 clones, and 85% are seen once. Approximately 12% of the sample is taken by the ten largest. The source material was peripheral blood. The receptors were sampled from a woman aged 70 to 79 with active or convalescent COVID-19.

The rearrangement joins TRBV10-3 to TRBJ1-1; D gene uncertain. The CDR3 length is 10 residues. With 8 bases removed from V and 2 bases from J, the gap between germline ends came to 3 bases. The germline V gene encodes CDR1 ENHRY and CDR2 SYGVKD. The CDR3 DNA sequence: TGTGCCATCCCTAACACTGAAGCTTTCTTT. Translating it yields CAIPNTEAFF.

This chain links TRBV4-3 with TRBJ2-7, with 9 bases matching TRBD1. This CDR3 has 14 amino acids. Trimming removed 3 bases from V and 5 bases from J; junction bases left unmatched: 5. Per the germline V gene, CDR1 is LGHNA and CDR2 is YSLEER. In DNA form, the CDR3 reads TGCGCCAGCAGCCACCCACAGGGGGCCGACGAGCAGTACTTC. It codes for CASSHPQGADEQYF.

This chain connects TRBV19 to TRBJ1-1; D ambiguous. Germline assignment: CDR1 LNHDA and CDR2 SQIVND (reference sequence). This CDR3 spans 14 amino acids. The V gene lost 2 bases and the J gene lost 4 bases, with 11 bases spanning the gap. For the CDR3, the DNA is TGTGCCAGTAGTATATTTCTCGGTAGCACTGAAGCTTTCTTT. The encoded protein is CASSIFLGSTEAFF.

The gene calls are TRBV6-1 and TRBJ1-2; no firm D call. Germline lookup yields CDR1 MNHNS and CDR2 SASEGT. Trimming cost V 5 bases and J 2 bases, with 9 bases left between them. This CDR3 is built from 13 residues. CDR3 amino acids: CASSTTTNYGYTF. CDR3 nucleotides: TGTGCCAGCAGTACCACGACAAACTATGGCTACACCTTC.